This section outlines one T cell receptor beta chain sequence together with its context. As yet, its antigen is unknown. The trim removed 7 bases at V and 0 bases at J, leaving 8 bases unmatched. The germline V gene has CDR1 DFQATT and CDR2 SNEGSKA (reference sequence). The length of the CDR3 is 16 residues. This sample stems from a study of T cells in Graves' hyperthyroidism and ophthalmopathy. Regarding the study as a whole: The model forecast ophthalmopathy, anticipating it by a median about six months before onset. Patients with ophthalmopathy were separated from those with stable hyperthyroidism by a 13 V-J model. Blood also carried most thyroid clonotypes expanded above 0.001.

Uncontrolled infection, other autoimmune disease, pregnancy or lactation excluded patients. RNA transcripts provided the source from which TCR beta CDR3 regions were amplified. A first-round RT-PCR of the TCR CDR3 used the HTBI primer set. TCRdb reprocessed the multiplex PCR reads via MiXCR and lists one record per CDR3 protein. The repertoire holds about 700,000 distinct CDR3 sequences, with less than 15% as singletons. Sequenced sample: blood. The receptor was isolated from a young woman with Graves' hyperthyroidism. The chain carries TRBV20-1 and TRBJ1-4; TRBD1 aligns across 10 bases. The CDR3 coding sequence is TGCAGTGTCCAGGGACAGGGGTATCCAACTAATGAAAAACTGTTTTTT. Residues: CSVQGQGYPTNEKLFF.